Described below is a single T cell receptor beta chain sequence and its context. Its antigen has not been determined. No base quality information exists; no much larger clone differs at one position. A distance of 7 bases separates the germline ends of V and J, which lose 3 bases and 4 bases respectively. The CDR3 runs 13 amino acids, cysteine and phenylalanine included. Of all the DNA, just the CDR3 is kept, 39 bases in frame from base 1. CDR1 and CDR2 were assigned from the germline V gene as MDHEN and SYDVKM. The sample is drawn from a study of cytomegalovirus exposure and HLA in healthy donors (dated by TCRdb to about 2017). About the full investigation: According to an earlier analysis of 550 to 700 of the donors, about 179 million T cells yielded 90 million to 140 million unique TCR beta sequences and around 280 Gb of sequence data. Roughly 300 gigabases of sequencing data and around 80 million unique TCR sequences made up an early release that covered several hundred HLA-typed donors. Among the roughly 400 genotyped donors, 81% belonged to the genetic ancestry cluster associated with self-reported Caucasian donors. The study aimed to test whether cataloging public T cell receptors could reveal signatures of past pathogen exposure. The T cell repertoires of several hundred subjects were profiled by immunosequencing and related to cytomegalovirus serostatus. Besides the first cohort of 666 subjects, a separate validation cohort made up of 90 to 150 different subjects was used. To predict cytomegalovirus infection status, the study combined high-throughput TCR immunosequencing, statistical association of individual TCRs with disease status, and machine learning. To study patterns of TCR occurrence, a later analysis re-analyzed previously published TCR beta repertoires from several hundred donors and added high-resolution HLA genotyping. In the later analysis, no new phenotypic data were used to find candidate immune exposures; instead, reliance was placed on TCR beta sequences and their occurrence across donors. To decide whether each TCR beta V gene segment behaved as functional or pseudogenic, an earlier analysis of some 600 of the donors relied on high-throughput TCR beta sequencing. Donor age, sex, ethnicity and CMV serostatus were compiled together with the repertoire data. In a later genetic analysis, genome-wide SNP genotypes for about 55% of the roughly 670 donors were used, and that subset was treated as a discovery cohort. All discovery cohort repertoires had been generated on a single sequencing platform. Both class I and class II loci were covered by HLA typing, at four-digit resolution. The number of donors typed differed by locus, with about 629-630 for A, B, C, DRB1 and DQB1, more than 500 for DQA1, 600 to 610 for DPA1, and some 440 for DPB1. Because of strong linkage in the cohort, roughly 5 DR-DQ haplotypes were treated as single units for association and clustering. Among several hundred genotyped donors of the cohort, an average of roughly 230,000 unique TCR beta nucleotide sequences was sequenced per donor, of which about 20% were non-productive. Broader findings and caveats from the paper: In a later analysis, HLA-associated TCR beta chains showed more clonal expansion and lower generation probabilities than non-associated chains that were equally common. A cluster of highly shared sequence variants was judged likely to be a technical artifact of the sequencing pipeline. In a later analysis, several top co-occurrence clusters were reported to appear linked to parvovirus B19, influenza, CMV and Epstein-Barr virus. Assigning TCR associations to individual alleles was difficult when HLA alleles, especially DR and DQ, strongly co-occurred. Because the 87-base-pair reads could not distinguish some IMGT-functional V segments, including TRBV6-2 and TRBV6-3, those segments were excluded. Across donors, most TCR sequences were observed very rarely, whereas some public TCRs were present in many individuals. In the study, about 150 TCR beta chains were listed as associated with cytomegalovirus. A few of the identified cytomegalovirus-associated TCR beta chains were confirmed in vitro to be specific for cytomegalovirus antigens. The presence/absence analyses assumed that sequencing depth was roughly uniform across donors, and that assumption may not be true. Compared with the roughly 670-donor mean, donors in an Asian-associated ancestry cluster had fewer N-insertions in productive TCRs, according to a later genetic analysis. The cohort was sequenced for TCR beta chains only, and without alpha or paired-chain data the features that could be detected were limited. In a later analysis, TCR association rates were found to vary across HLA loci, with the most associated TCRs seen for DRB1 alleles and the fewest for HLA-C alleles. Because some donors lacked HLA typing at each locus, the association tests relied only on the typed subset. In a later genetic analysis, a missense DCLRE1C variant was associated with V-gene and J-gene trimming of TCR beta chains, and the association was replicated in an independent cohort. At a false discovery rate of 0.05, a later analysis linked around 17,000 TCR beta sequences to specific HLA alleles. Correlated functional status among segregating V segments might reflect linkage disequilibrium, but an unknown experimental factor could not be ruled out. In an earlier analysis of around 600 of the donors, most TCR beta V segments appeared in productive rearrangements about 90% or about 30% of the time, broadly matching IMGT annotations. A further reported finding was that TCR beta sequences accurately predicted the HLA-A and HLA-B alleles for most subjects in the first cohort. In both the original and validation cohorts, the classifier was reported to diagnose cytomegalovirus status with high specificity and sensitivity. It was suggested by the authors that the approach could potentially be generalized to other disease states and immunological phenotypes. Roughly 17 rarely observed V segments, including chromosome 9 orphons, were excluded from the earlier analysis of several hundred of the donors because counts were too low. Most CMV-associated TCR beta chains appeared to be HLA-restricted in a later analysis, and the HLA associations seemed to be driven largely by CMV exposure. Immune exposure information for the cohort was limited to CMV serostatus.

The cohort comprised approximately 700 healthy bone marrow donors. Cohort members were all nominally healthy when sampled, although unrecorded immune exposures were likely present. The donor tested CMV seronegative and was one of the 352 seronegative cohort members. A peripheral blood sample was provided by each donor, and peripheral blood mononuclear cells were used for TCR beta sequencing. Genomic DNA was extracted from the blood cell samples with the Qiagen DNeasy Blood Extraction Kit. Library creation used the immunoSEQ multiplex PCR assay. For the multiplex PCR, a mixture combining 60 forward primers for TCR Vbeta segments and 13 reverse primers for TCR Jbeta segments was used. The CDR3 region of rearranged TCR beta genes was amplified from genomic DNA by a multiplex PCR assay. The Illumina HiSeq System was used to sequence the amplified TCR beta libraries as 87-base-pair reads. The study's own analysis went as follows. In a later analysis, roughly 80 million unique TCR beta chains were counted across the approximately 640 repertoires, and roughly 10 million of these chains were shared by at least two donors. A nearest-neighbor algorithm error-corrected the raw reads and collapsed the reads into unique sequences, merging closely related sequences to remove PCR and sequencing errors. To assign V, D and J gene segments, CDR3 sequences were aligned to IMGT reference sequences. Each retained sequence needed at least a six-nucleotide match to both a V gene segment and a J gene segment. Rearrangements were called productive when the CDR3 lacked stop codons and stayed in frame with V and J; all others were non-productive. Following IMGT convention, CDR3 was defined as the stretch from the second conserved V-encoded cysteine up to the conserved J-encoded phenylalanine. The earlier analysis of fewer than 750 of the donors excluded sequences that lacked an unambiguous match to a single V gene segment. In an earlier analysis of several hundred of the donors, V segments were called functional above 56.7% productive rearrangements and were called segregating when the between-donor standard deviation exceeded 5%. A statistical classification framework was developed to diagnose cytomegalovirus status using the catalog of TCR beta chain sequences. A later analysis assigned V and J genes by comparing TCR nucleotide sequences with IMGT/GENE-DB human TR gene sequences. In a later analysis, CDR3 sequences and most-parsimonious VDJ recombination scenarios were assigned using the TCRdist pipeline. In a later analysis, each TCR beta chain was defined by its CDR3 amino acid sequence together with its V-gene family, and reads lacking a unique V-gene family were excluded. As a way to deal with suspected cross-contamination and a sequencing artifact, a later analysis dropped 640 or so nucleotide sequences that were highly shared and had low generation probability. In a later analysis, a clonal expansion index was calculated for each public chain from normalized within-repertoire ranks of inferred template counts. Generation probabilities in a later analysis came from a VDJ recombination model fitted to out-of-frame rearrangements, and those results were checked against IGoR. In a later analysis, TCR-TCR, TCR-HLA and TCR-CMV co-occurrence was scored with hypergeometric tests, and a repertoire-size bias correction was applied to TCR pairs. False discovery rates were estimated in a later analysis by permuting HLA or CMV assignments 20 times. A later analysis grouped co-occurring TCRs with DBSCAN, adding TCRdist sequence similarity when clustering within HLA-allele-positive subsets. For co-occurrence clustering, repertoires with fewer than 30,000 or more than 120,000 public chains were excluded, along with four or five repertoires with anomalous nucleotide sharing. TCRdb stores this immuneACCESS table with in-frame sequences only. Part of the clones is absent; in the studies checked, under half of the shortfall reflects unresolved V genes, and no reason is known for the rest. V, J and clone size reflect that table, while D and trimming were determined from the DNA. This sample lists under 130,000 clones; 60% to 70% were detected once. 3% to 4% of the sample is in the top ten clones.

The sample comprised PBMCs. The source of this sequence is a woman aged 45-60 years in good health and CMV-seronegative. The chain uses TRBV28 and TRBJ1-3; too little of a D gene remains to name it. The nucleotide sequence is TGTGCCAGCAGTTTGCCTCAGGGAAACACCATATATTTT. Its translation is CASSLPQGNTIYF.